This TCR beta chain derives from a study of T cells in Graves' hyperthyroidism and ophthalmopathy. For Graves' hyperthyroidism to be stable, ophthalmopathy could not progress within 18 months. Amplified TCR beta CDR3 regions derived from RNA transcripts. Initially, a first-round RT-PCR of the TCR CDR3 employed the HTBI primer set. TCRdb passed the multiplex PCR reads through MiXCR, listing each CDR3 protein once. The sample includes some 510,000 distinct CDR3 sequences, roughly 20% of them seen just once. V was trimmed by 5 bases and J by 4 bases, leaving 11 bases between them. From germline, CDR1 is MGHDK and CDR2 SYGVNS. The CDR3 is 13 amino acids.

The TCR was taken from a man aged 18 to 30 with Graves' hyperthyroidism. V usage is TRBV25-1 and J usage is TRBJ2-5; D could derive from TRBD1 or TRBD2 (5 bases each). The sample taken for sequencing was blood. In nucleotides, the CDR3 is TGTGCCAGCAGTACCCCGAGGGGAGAGACCCAGTACTTC. Its protein is CASSTPRGETQYF.